This TCR beta chain was identified in a study of spatial heterogeneity in lung cancer. Study-level background: Sequenced were any available follow-up PBMC samples, which had been obtained a median of about two years after resection.

Time point given: blood at routine non-recurrence follow-up after resection. Unsorted whole RNA samples from tumor, nontumor lung or frozen PBMC were sequenced. MiXCR, run by TCRdb on the 5' RACE reads, gives a single entry per CDR3 protein. The data hold some 110,000 distinct CDR3 sequences, with 9.5% to 15% observed a single time. This clonotype was found many times. Sequencing used PBMCs, obtained at follow-up. The receptor's source is a male donor with early-stage non-small cell lung cancer.

CDR3 amino acids: CASTGVFTRQGGSYTF. As DNA, the CDR3 is TGTGCCAGTACGGGGGTGTTTACCCGACAGGGCGGGAGCTACACCTTC. The chain carries TRBV19 and TRBJ1-2; 7 nucleotides match TRBD1. CDR1 and CDR2 from the germline V gene are LNHDA and SQIVND (reference sequence). The V gene end was trimmed by 7 bases and the J gene end by 9 bases; junction bases not matched to a gene: 20. The CDR3 loop spans 16 amino acids. The complete variable domain, with remaining parts taken from reference TRBV19 and TRBJ1-2, reads DGGITQSPKYLFRKEGQNVTLSCEQNLNHDAMYWYRQDPGQGLRLIYYSQIVNDFQKGDIAEGYSVSREKKESFPLTVTSAQKNPTAFYLCASTGVFTRQGGSYTFGSGTRLTVV.